This note documents a single T cell receptor (beta chain) sequence. The record originates from a study of T cell changes during pregnancy in multiple sclerosis. Some clones are missing from TCRdb's copy, which holds only in-frame ones; the method was immunoSEQ multiplex PCR. The table includes about 22,000 clones, about 87% detected once. The CDR3 runs to 14 residues. CDR1 and CDR2 (germline): MNHNY, SVGAGI (reference sequence). Trimming removed 5 bases from V and 6 bases from J; junction bases left unmatched: 7. This sequence originates from a female donor in good health, enrolled as a control in a pregnancy study. The chain uses TRBV6-6 and TRBJ1-2; 9 bases line up with TRBD1. Sequenced material: CD4+ T cells from peripheral blood mononuclear cells, taken in the second trimester of pregnancy. CDR3: CASSHTGTGNGYTF. The CDR3 coding sequence is TGTGCCAGCAGTCACACCGGGACAGGGAATGGCTACACCTTC.